The subject of this entry is one T cell receptor (beta chain). Antigen specificity is unknown. The source of the sample is a study of blood T cells in healthy people across ages. CDR3 length: 15 amino acids. Germline CDR1 is SGHAT and CDR2 is FQNNGV. Study findings and constraints: Long-lived donors carried more naive CD4+ cells and greater diversity than aged donors. Older age coincided with a roughly linear decline in TCR beta diversity per million T cells.

A second PCR of about 6 to 12 cycles used a sample-barcoded 5' primer and a J-beta primer mix. TCRdb redid the calling of the 5' RACE reads with MiXCR, one entry per CDR3 protein. Of about a million distinct CDR3 sequences listed, around two fifths are singletons. The chain is built from TRBV11-2 and TRBJ2-1; TRBD2 might be the D (5 bases). The J call may be mistaken, given a closer DNA end match to TRBJ2-7. The origin of this receptor is a young man in good health. Input material: blood. The CDR3 loop is CASSPAEYSYNEQYF. The CDR3 nucleotides are TGTGCCAGCAGCCCAGCGGAATACTCCTACAATGAGCAGTACTTC.